The sequence of this T cell receptor beta chain was determined in a study of glioma-infiltrating T cells after dendritic cell vaccination. Germline V gene data show CDR1 as MNHEY and CDR2 as SMNVEV (reference sequence). The CDR3 has 14 residues. Trimming at V came to 4 bases and at J to 4 bases, leaving 6 bases not matched to a gene. Clones were read by immunoSEQ multiplex PCR, and TCRdb kept only the in-frame ones, dropping some. Among about 49,000 clones listed, 65% to 90% were seen once. Selection required adequate fresh-frozen tumor tissue plus more than two years' survival data. The sequences come from blood, collected before dendritic cell vaccination. The V and J genes are TRBV27 and TRBJ1-2, with TRBD1 identical over 7 bases. This clonotype was obtained from a human donor with glioblastoma. The CDR3 is CASSSTTGFYGYTF. In DNA, the CDR3 is TGTGCCAGCAGTTCAACGACAGGGTTCTATGGCTACACCTTC.